This TCR beta chain is drawn from a study of blood T cell repertoires in COVID-19. TCRdb's table, derived via immunoSEQ multiplex PCR, lists solely in-frame clones and lacks some. The table records roughly 110,000 clones, 75% to 85% of them present only once. Sequenced sample: peripheral blood. This TCR came from a man at least 80 years old with COVID-19, enrolled during active disease.

The CDR3 nucleotides are TGTGCCAGCAGTCCGAGGCTCACTAGCGGGAGGGTCTATGAGCAGTTCTTC. Translating gives CASSPRLTSGRVYEQFF. The V gene is TRBV6-2 or TRBV6-3, the J gene TRBJ2-1, with TRBD2 matching 13 bases. The CDR3 consists of 17 residues. Trimming took 5 bases from V and 8 from J; bases not matched to a gene: 12. The V gene's germline CDR1 is MNHEY and CDR2 SVGEGT.